These T cell receptor beta chains were read from a single sample in a study of breast tumors, draining lymph nodes, adjacent tissues. TCRdb reprocessed the multiplex PCR reads via MiXCR and lists one record per CDR3 protein. The table has about 230,000 distinct CDR3 sequences, roughly 30% seen once. The sample consisted of axillary lymph node tissue. The receptors stem from a female donor with breast cancer. Some clones in this sample may be carry-over from other donors' samples. The CDR3 runs from the conserved cysteine through the conserved F or W. D genes are given only for firm matches. A clone size is listed for some rows: how often the clone was seen (once, few, many), or a class if it is expanded.

size | J | V | length | D | DNA | CDR3
many | TRBJ2-3 | TRBV5-8 | 16 | NA | TGTGCCAGCAGCTTGGAGGGGGAGTCCGGGACAGATACGCAGTATTTT | CASSLEGESGTDTQYF
many | TRBJ2-3 | TRBV5-1 | 16 | NA | TGCGCCAGCAGATTTGGGGGATTAGGGGGCACAGATACGCAGTATTTT | CASRFGGLGGTDTQYF
once | TRBJ1-3 | TRBV9 | 16 | NA | TGTGCCAGCAGCGTAGGGCTCGGAGGGTCTGGAAACACCATATATTTT | CASSVGLGGSGNTIYF
many | TRBJ2-1 | TRBV20-1 | 15 | TRBD2 | TGCAGTGCTAACCGACTAGCGGGAACCTACAATGAGCAGTTCTTC | CSANRLAGTYNEQFF
many | TRBJ2-4 | TRBV20-1 | 17 | NA | TGCAGTGCTAGAGATCGCGGTTGGACACCCGGCAAAAACATTCAGTACTTC | CSARDRGWTPGKNIQYF
NA | TRBJ1-2 | TRBV24-1 | 16 | TRBD1 | TGTGCCACCAGTGAGCCCGGGACAGGCTGGGAACGTGGCTACACCTTC | CATSEPGTGWERGYTF
many | TRBJ1-5 | TRBV30 | 13 | NA | TGTGCCTGGAGTGCCCAGGGGAGTCAGCCCCAGCATTTT | CAWSAQGSQPQHF
many | TRBJ2-4 | TRBV2 | 17 | TRBD1 | TGTGCCAGCAGCGGCGGGACAGGGGGGGTAGCCAAAAACATTCAGTACTTC | CASSGGTGGVAKNIQYF
many | TRBJ2-1 | TRBV7-3 | 18 | TRBD2 | TGTGCCAGCAGCTTAGGCGGCGGGAGCGGATTCTTGTACAATGAGCAGTTCTTC | CASSLGGGSGFLYNEQFF
many | TRBJ2-3 | TRBV6-5 | 16 | TRBD1 | TGTGCCAGCAGCAAGAACCGGGACAGGGTAACAGATACGCAGTATTTT | CASSKNRDRVTDTQYF
once | TRBJ1-2 | TRBV6-4 | 12 | NA | TGTGCCAGCAGTGAAGAGGGAGGGCTCTACACCTTC | CASSEEGGLYTF
many | TRBJ1-6 | TRBV19 | 13 | NA | TGTGCCAGTAGTATGCCAGGGGACTCACCCCTCCACTTT | CASSMPGDSPLHF
NA | TRBJ2-2 | TRBV7-6 | 14 | NA | TGTGCCAGCAGCTTAACAGACGGGTCCTACGAGCTGTTTTTT | CASSLTDGSYELFF
many | TRBJ1-5 | TRBV30 | 14 | NA | TGTGCCTGGAGTGGGGGTGGGCGGGGACAGCCCCAGCATTTT | CAWSGGGRGQPQHF
many | TRBJ1-5 | TRBV6-4 | 13 | NA | TGTGCCAGCAGTGACGGGTATGATCAGCCCCAGCATTTT | CASSDGYDQPQHF